Given below is one T cell receptor beta chain in context. Its specificity is not known. The data stem from a study of shared clonotypes between healthy human individuals. Study results and caveats: Naive CD4 clonotype sharing across a few donors was 4% to 5%. The low donor count limited represented genetic and exposure-history diversity.

V shed 5 bases and J 3 bases; nucleotides not matched to a gene: 21. This CDR3 is 20 amino acids long. CDR1 SGHVS and CDR2 FQNEAQ come from the germline V gene. Libraries were prepared by immunoSEQ multiplex PCR; TCRdb keeps only in-frame clonotypes and omits some of them. The table shows 100,000 or so clones, with about 71% occurring only once. Study donors comprised healthy, HIV-negative adults devoid of recent acute infection or vaccination. Researchers reported that CD8 memory united CD45RO+ cells with CCR7-negative CD45RA+ TemRA cells. The chain joins TRBV7-8 to TRBJ1-2; 10 nucleotides align to TRBD1. Material for sequencing was memory CD8+ T cells sorted from blood. Described subset: CD45RO+ cells pooled with CCR7-negative TemRA cells. This TCR was sampled from a woman aged 30 to 39 in good health. The CDR3 region has the DNA TGTGCCAGCAGCCTAGACCCCGAACTAACCGAGGGACAGGGGTACTATGGCTACACCTTC. Translated, it gives CASSLDPELTEGQGYYGYTF. The full variable domain, with the rest looked up from reference TRBV7-8 and TRBJ1-2, is GAGVSQSPRYKVAKRGQDVALRCDPISGHVSLFWYQQALGQGPEFLTYFQNEAQLDKSGLPSDRFFAERPEGSVSTLKIQRTQQEDSAVYLCASSLDPELTEGQGYYGYTFGSGTRLTVV.